A single sample gave rise to the 30 T cell receptor beta chains below, sequenced in a study of Graves' ophthalmopathy and Graves' hyperthyroidism (dated by TCRdb to between 2017 and 2018). The sample was run on an Illumina HiSeq 2000. TCR beta CDR3 regions were amplified from RNA transcripts for repertoire sequencing. The first round of RT-PCR was done with HTBI primers and the Qiagen OneStep RT-PCR kit, and was followed by a second round of multiplex PCR, then size selection and purification. TCRdb handled the public reads itself, with Q25 trimming in fastp and clone calling in MiXCR, and kept productive beta chains. Rows merge per CDR3 protein into single entries with the most common DNA and genes. For this sample the table gives about 240,000 distinct CDR3 sequences, of which 40% to 50% were detected only once. About 45% of the sample is in the top ten clones. The sequencing input was peripheral blood. These receptors were obtained from an adult man with Graves' ophthalmopathy.

The table lists this clonotype with a few counts. V gene TRBV15 combines with J gene TRBJ1-3; D might be TRBD1 (5 bases). The germline V and J ends were trimmed by 0 bases and 8 bases, with 11 bases remaining between them. The CDR3 extends over 14 amino acids. CDR1 LNHNV and CDR2 YYDKDF come from the germline V gene (reference sequence). In DNA form, the CDR3 reads TGTGCCACCAGCAGAGATCAAGGGGCGGACACCATATATTTT. As protein: CATSRDQGADTIYF.

The gene calls are TRBV7-3 and TRBJ2-6; D ambiguous. The V end lost 1 base, the J end lost 2 bases, and 24 bases lay between the germline ends. Germline V lookup: CDR1 SGHTA, CDR2 FQGTGA. The CDR3 contains 21 residues. CDR3: CASSLIGTASGLEPGANVLTF. The CDR3 coding sequence is TGTGCCAGCAGCTTAATAGGTACAGCGTCGGGTCTCGAACCTGGGGCCAACGTCCTGACTTTC.

This clonotype has only a few counts. The J gene is TRBJ2-7, the V gene TRBV7-2, with D uncertain. This CDR3 region has 16 residues. Germline CDR1 and CDR2: SGHTA and FQGNSA. Trimming took 0 bases from V and 3 from J, leaving 15 bases between them. CDR3 nucleotide sequence: TGTGCCAGCAGCTTAGCGTCTGGGCAGGCCTACTACGAGCAGTACTTC. Translating gives CASSLASGQAYYEQYF.

The J gene is TRBJ2-7, the V gene TRBV10-3; TRBD2 matches at 8 bases. Trimming removed 10 bases from V and 6 bases from J; junction bases left unmatched: 14. Germline V lookup: CDR1 ENHRY, CDR2 SYGVKD. The CDR3 is made up of 14 amino acids. CDR3 sequence reads: CASSPGREASEQYF. CDR3 bases: TGTGCCAGCTCACCAGGGCGGGAGGCCTCCGAGCAGTACTTC.

This clonotype was seen a handful of times. The chain couples TRBV12-3 or TRBV12-4 to TRBJ1-5, with TRBD1 matching over 9 bases. CDR3 length: 16 residues. V lost 6 bases to trimming and J lost 4 bases; unmatched junction nucleotides: 10. The CDR3 sequence is CASRPGTGKLNQPQHF. CDR3 DNA: TGTGCCAGCAGGCCCGGGACAGGGAAGCTAAATCAGCCCCAGCATTTT.

This clonotype came up many times. This sequence joins TRBV29-1 and TRBJ2-7; 8 bases map to TRBD1. In germline, CDR1 is SQVTM, CDR2 ANQGSEA. With 6 bases clipped from V and 10 bases from J, the junction kept 8 bases outside the gene matches. The CDR3 contains 11 residues. CDR3: CSVLSGTGQYF. Here the CDR3 DNA reads TGCAGCGTGTTATCCGGGACAGGCCAGTACTTC.

V and J are TRBV24-1 and TRBJ1-5, with no clear D. V dropped 5 bases and J dropped 6 bases, with 7 bases sitting between them. The CDR3 totals 12 residues. Germline values: CDR1 KGHDR, CDR2 SFDVKD. CDR3: CATSGGGQPQHF. The CDR3 bases are TGTGCCACCAGTGGGGGTGGTCAGCCCCAGCATTTT.

This sequence joins TRBV12-3 or TRBV12-4 and TRBJ1-1; TRBD1 is a possible D gene (6 bases). V was pared by 6 bases and J by 10 bases, with 24 bases between. The CDR3 contains 15 residues. The CDR3 loop reads CASSLTGFPNFGAFF. The CDR3 nucleotides are TGTGCCAGCAGCTTAACAGGGTTCCCCAATTTTGGAGCTTTCTTT.

This clonotype has at least ten counts. This chain joins TRBV15 and TRBJ1-5; D unresolved. This CDR3 is built from 13 residues. Germline assignment: CDR1 LNHNV and CDR2 YYDKDF (reference sequence). The germline V and J ends were trimmed by 0 bases and 4 bases, with 4 bases remaining between them. The CDR3 sequence is CATSRDWNQPQHF. Written as DNA, the CDR3 is TGTGCCACCAGCAGAGATTGGAATCAGCCCCAGCATTTT.

The rearrangement joins TRBV24-1 to TRBJ2-5; D is perhaps TRBD2 (6 bases). The V gene lost 0 bases and the J gene lost 2 bases, with 9 bases spanning the gap. Germline V gene lookup returns CDR1 KGHDR and CDR2 SFDVKD. This CDR3 has 15 amino acids. The CDR3 DNA follows: TGTGCCACCAGTGATTTGCCAGGGAGGCAAGAGACCCAGTACTTC. Translated, it gives CATSDLPGRQETQYF.

This clonotype appeared a few times. The chain has TRBV7-3 and TRBJ2-5, with a tentative D call TRBD1 (6 bases). Germline assignment: CDR1 SGHTA and CDR2 FQGTGA. Trimming pared 5 bases from V and 0 bases from J, leaving 13 bases between. The CDR3 covers 15 residues. The CDR3 DNA sequence: TGTGCCAGCAGCCAACAAACAGGGAACCAAGAGACCCAGTACTTC. It yields the protein CASSQQTGNQETQYF.

The chain carries TRBV15 and TRBJ1-2, with TRBD1 matching 9 bases. Germline loops: CDR1 LNHNV, CDR2 YYDKDF (reference sequence). The CDR3 has 17 residues. V lost 0 bases and J lost 8; bases outside the gene matches: 13. CDR3 nucleotide sequence: TGTGCCACCAGCAGAGATATCACAGGGGGCATTCCCCGCGGCTACACCTTC. Protein product: CATSRDITGGIPRGYTF.

The V call is TRBV7-9, the J call TRBJ2-2, with TRBD1 identical over 11 bases. Germline V gene lookup returns CDR1 SEHNR and CDR2 FQNEAQ (reference sequence). This CDR3 has 16 amino acids. J was trimmed by 5 bases and V by 4 bases; bases with no gene match: 6. CDR3 DNA sequence: TGTGCCAGCAGCTCCCCAGGACAGGGGGCGACCGGGGAGCTGTTTTTT. Translation gives CASSSPGQGATGELFF.

The chain links TRBV11-1 to TRBJ2-2; 10 bases match TRBD2. The junction had 5 bases not matched to a gene; V was cut back by 6 bases and J by 4 bases. The germline gives CDR1 SGHAT, CDR2 FQDESV (reference sequence). The CDR3 extends over 15 amino acids. The CDR3 nucleotides are TGTGCCAGCAGTTTCGCTAGCGGGGGCACCGGGGAGCTGTTTTTT. Translated: CASSFASGGTGELFF.

This chain joins TRBV11-2 and TRBJ1-1, with a tentative D call TRBD1 (6 bases). CDR1 is SGHAT and CDR2 is FQNNGV in the germline V gene. The CDR3 contains 12 residues. V was clipped by 3 bases and J by 11 bases, with 13 bases between them. CDR3 sequence (DNA): TGTGCCAGCAGCTTTAGTAGGGGGGACGCTTTCTTT. Protein: CASSFSRGDAFF. Looking up the rest from reference TRBV11-2 and TRBJ1-1 gives the full variable domain: EAGVAQSPRYKIIEKRQSVAFWCNPISGHATLYWYQQILGQGPKLLIQFQNNGVVDDSQLPKDRFSAERLKGVDSTLKIQPAKLEDSAVYLCASSFSRGDAFFGQGTRLTVV.

This clonotype came up once. The genes are TRBV19 and TRBJ1-4; tentative D call: TRBD1 (6 bases). V lost 7 bases to trimming and J lost 4 bases, with 16 bases between them. CDR3 length equals 15 residues. The germline V gene has CDR1 LNHDA and CDR2 SQIVND (reference sequence). CDR3 residues: CASTLRGGLNEKLFF. As DNA, the CDR3 is TGTGCCAGTACCCTAAGGGGGGGACTTAATGAAAAACTGTTTTTT.

The V call is TRBV19, the J call TRBJ2-2; the match to TRBD2 covers 9 bases. V gave up 3 bases and J gave up 5 bases; unmatched junction bases: 7. This CDR3 comprises 16 residues. Per germline, CDR1 LNHDA and CDR2 SQIVND (reference sequence). CDR3 residues: CASSIRTSDNTGELFF. The CDR3 nucleotides are TGTGCCAGTAGTATCAGGACTAGCGATAATACCGGGGAGCTGTTTTTT. Using reference TRBV19 and TRBJ2-2 for the parts outside the CDR3, the full variable domain is DGGITQSPKYLFRKEGQNVTLSCEQNLNHDAMYWYRQDPGQGLRLIYYSQIVNDFQKGDIAEGYSVSREKKESFPLTVTSAQKNPTAFYLCASSIRTSDNTGELFFGEGSRLTVL.

This clonotype has only a few counts. This rearrangement joins TRBV5-1 to TRBJ2-7; possible D gene TRBD1, 6 bases. This CDR3 has 15 residues. Deletions cut 4 bases from V and 2 bases from J, with 16 bases between. Germline loops: CDR1 SGHRS, CDR2 YFSETQ. CDR3 in DNA: TGCGCCAGCAGCGCGACGACAGGAGGAGCCTACGAGCAGTACTTC. Amino acids: CASSATTGGAYEQYF.

This clonotype was counted between two and nine times. The chain combines TRBV7-9 with TRBJ2-2; TRBD1 matches 8 bases. The germline V gene has CDR1 SEHNR and CDR2 FQNEAQ (reference sequence). J lost 5 bases, V lost 10 bases, and 6 bases had no gene match. The CDR3 consists of 13 residues. CDR3 sequence: CATGQGGTGELFF. The CDR3, as DNA: TGTGCCACCGGACAGGGCGGGACCGGGGAGCTGTTTTTT.

V usage is TRBV5-6 and J usage is TRBJ2-7; D remains ambiguous. The CDR3 sequence is 12 residues long. From germline, CDR1 is SGHDT and CDR2 YYEEEE. V was pared by 9 bases and J by 3 bases, with 13 bases between. The CDR3 sequence: CATSRWGYEQYF. The CDR3 DNA sequence: TGTGCCACAAGCCGGTGGGGCTACGAGCAGTACTTC.

This chain uses TRBV25-1 with TRBJ1-2; D uncertain. Germline CDR1 is MGHDK and CDR2 is SYGVNS. The CDR3 loop spans 15 amino acids. The V end lost 5 bases, the J end lost 1 base, and 14 bases lay between the germline ends. CDR3 residues: CASSPAVLINYGYTF. The CDR3 region has the DNA TGTGCCAGCAGTCCCGCCGTCTTAATTAACTATGGCTACACCTTC.

The chain is built from TRBV4-1 and TRBJ1-5, with no clear D. Germline V gene lookup returns CDR1 MGHRA and CDR2 YSYEKL. Trimming cost V 1 base and J 7 bases, with 14 bases left between them. This CDR3 is built from 15 residues. The CDR3 DNA is TGCGCCAGCAGCCAAGGGTGGGTAGGAAAACAGCCCCAGCATTTT. It yields the protein CASSQGWVGKQPQHF.

This sequence joins TRBV6-5 and TRBJ2-7; 9 bases map to TRBD1. The CDR3 is made up of 15 amino acids. V shed 7 bases and J 3 bases; nucleotides not matched to a gene: 10. Germline V gives CDR1 MNHEY, CDR2 SVGAGI. CDR3 protein: CASKSGQGIYYEQYF. The CDR3 bases are TGTGCCAGCAAATCCGGACAGGGGATCTACTACGAGCAGTACTTC.

The table lists this clonotype with a few counts. The DNA for the CDR3 is TGTGCCATCAGTGAGTACAGCAGGATGAACACTGAAGCTTTCTTT. Its translation is CAISEYSRMNTEAFF. V gene TRBV10-3 combines with J gene TRBJ1-1; D unresolved. This CDR3 has 15 residues. Trimming shortened V by 1 base and J by 0 bases, and 9 bases separated the two germline ends. Germline assignment: CDR1 ENHRY and CDR2 SYGVKD.

The rearrangement links TRBV20-1 to TRBJ2-3, with 9 bases fitting TRBD2. This CDR3 contains 14 residues. The junction had 3 bases not matched to a gene; V was cut back by 3 bases and J by 2 bases. Germline CDR1 DFQATT, CDR2 SNEGSKA (reference sequence). This chain's CDR3 is CSASASGNTDTQYF. CDR3 sequence (DNA): TGCAGTGCTAGTGCTAGCGGGAACACAGATACGCAGTATTTT.

As DNA, the CDR3 is TGTGCCAGCAGTTTGCAGGGACCGTACGAGCAGTACTTC. Its protein is CASSLQGPYEQYF. The chain is built from TRBV5-8 and TRBJ2-7; D is tentatively TRBD1 or TRBD2 (5 bases each). The CDR3 is 13 residues long. Between the trimmed V and J ends, which lost 5 bases and 4 bases, there was a span of 13 bases. Germline V gene data show CDR1 as SGHTS and CDR2 as YDEGEE.

This clonotype was found a few times. The J gene is TRBJ2-7, the V gene TRBV12-3 or TRBV12-4; unclear D gene. The CDR3 length is 14 residues. V was trimmed by 0 bases and J by 3 bases, leaving 9 bases between them. CDR3 coding DNA: TGTGCCAGCAGTTTAGCGCTCGGGTTCTACGAGCAGTACTTC. Encoded protein: CASSLALGFYEQYF.

The chain has TRBV12-5 and TRBJ2-5; D might be TRBD2 (6 bases). V was trimmed by 5 bases and J by 5 bases, leaving 18 bases between them. The germline CDR1 and CDR2 sequences are LGHNT and FRNRAP. The CDR3 runs to 15 residues. CDR3 DNA: TGTGCTAGTGGTCTCGGCCTCGCAGGGAGGGAGACCCAGTACTTC. Amino acid sequence: CASGLGLAGRETQYF.

The chain links TRBV20-1 to TRBJ2-3; no clear D. Germline V gene sequence: CDR1 DFQATT, CDR2 SNEGSKA (reference sequence). Trimming took off 5 bases at V and 6 bases at J, with 6 bases between the two ends. The CDR3 contains 10 residues. The DNA for the CDR3 is TGCAGTGCTCATGAGGATACGCAGTATTTT. It translates to CSAHEDTQYF.

This rearrangement joins TRBV28 to TRBJ2-7; 14 bases map to TRBD2. V lost 6 bases, J lost 2 bases, and 6 bases stayed unmatched. This CDR3 is 16 amino acids long. Germline lookup yields CDR1 MDHEN and CDR2 SYDVKM. The CDR3: CASRGTSGSSTYEQYF. The CDR3, as DNA: TGTGCCAGCAGAGGGACTAGCGGGAGTTCCACCTACGAGCAGTACTTC.